What follows are 15 T cell receptor beta chains derived from one specimen sequenced in a study of human T cells and chemical hapten exposure. TCRdb independently ran MiXCR on the RACE reads; one entry per CDR3 protein. This repertoire shows about 85,000 distinct CDR3 sequences, 11% found once; its top ten account for roughly 1.5%. Time point meaning: patch test 2, 6 weeks after DPC sensitization. Treatment: therapeutic diphenylcyclopropenone sensitization with weekly scalp DPC. Sequenced here: whole blood, sampled in connection with sensitization to the hapten diphenylcyclopropenone (DPC). The receptors here all came from a man between 18 and 35 years old with alopecia areata. Some clones in this sample may be carry-over from other donors' samples.

This clonotype was seen at least ten times. This chain connects TRBV6-2 or TRBV6-3 to TRBJ2-7; 7 nucleotides match TRBD1. The germline V gene has CDR1 MNHEY and CDR2 SVGEGT. The CDR3 contains 14 residues. V was clipped by 6 bases and J by 2 bases; unmatched bases: 7. The CDR3 sequence: CASRQKGATYEQYV. DNA for the CDR3: TGTGCCAGCAGGCAGAAGGGGGCTACCTACGAGCAGTACGTC.

This clonotype was counted at least ten times. The rearrangement joins TRBV7-2 to TRBJ1-2; 8 bases line up with TRBD1. Per the germline V gene, CDR1 is SGHTA and CDR2 is FQGNSA. After removal of 5 bases from V and 4 bases from J, the junction contained 9 bases not matched to a gene. This CDR3 contains 15 residues. The CDR3 sequence: CASSIGQGGIYGYTF. CDR3 nucleotides: TGTGCCAGCAGCATCGGACAGGGAGGGATCTATGGCTACACCTTC.

This clonotype was counted many times. The J gene is TRBJ1-5, the V gene TRBV19; 8 positions agree with TRBD1. V lost 9 bases, J lost 4 bases, and 8 bases stayed unmatched. This CDR3 is built from 14 residues. Germline loops: CDR1 LNHDA, CDR2 SQIVND (reference sequence). Here the CDR3 reads CASSGGLGNQPQHF. The CDR3 DNA sequence: TGTGCCAGCTCAGGGGGCCTGGGGAATCAGCCCCAGCATTTT.

The chain links TRBV5-1 to TRBJ2-7; D is undetermined. This CDR3 is built from 12 residues. Trimming removed 2 bases from V and 1 base from J, with 4 bases in between. Germline V lookup: CDR1 SGHRS, CDR2 YFSETQ. The CDR3, as DNA: TGCGCCAGCAGCTTAAAGTCCTACGAGCAGTACTTC. Protein product: CASSLKSYEQYF.

The sample holds many counts of this clonotype. The chain couples TRBV7-6 to TRBJ1-6; the match to TRBD1 covers 7 bases. The junction had 7 bases not matched to a gene; V was cut back by 1 base and J by 7 bases. Per germline, CDR1 SGHVS and CDR2 FNYEAQ. The CDR3 covers 16 residues. This CDR3 is CASSLDSGTANSPLHF. CDR3 DNA sequence: TGTGCCAGCAGCTTAGATTCTGGGACAGCGAATTCACCCCTCCACTTT.

This clonotype has more than one count but fewer than ten. This chain uses TRBV11-2 with TRBJ2-3; 9 bases map to TRBD2. Germline CDR1 reads SGHAT; CDR2 reads FQNNGV. The length of the CDR3 is 15 residues. V shed 2 bases and J 3 bases; nucleotides not matched to a gene: 3. The CDR3 loop is CASSLLSGGTDTQYF. The CDR3 nucleotides read TGTGCCAGCAGCTTACTTAGCGGGGGAACAGATACGCAGTATTTT. The complete variable domain, with remaining parts taken from reference TRBV11-2 and TRBJ2-3, reads EAGVAQSPRYKIIEKRQSVAFWCNPISGHATLYWYQQILGQGPKLLIQFQNNGVVDDSQLPKDRFSAERLKGVDSTLKIQPAKLEDSAVYLCASSLLSGGTDTQYFGPGTRLTVL.

In this sample, this clonotype turned up many times. This sequence joins TRBV7-8 and TRBJ2-1; tentative D call: TRBD2 (5 bases). Germline-derived CDR1 and CDR2 are SGHVS and FQNEAQ. V was clipped by 3 bases and J by 1 base, with 10 bases between them. This CDR3 contains 15 residues. The CDR3 region is CASSFSVLSYNEQFF. In nucleotides, the CDR3 is TGTGCCAGCAGCTTTAGCGTACTATCCTACAATGAGCAGTTCTTC.

This clonotype was seen at least ten times. The chain is built from TRBV18 and TRBJ2-1, with D uncertain. The CDR3 length is 15 residues. Germline V CDR1 and CDR2: KGHSH, LQKENI. The V end was cut by 4 bases, the J end by 9 bases, with 19 bases between. The CDR3 nucleotides read TGTGCCAGCTCACGACCATTGCAGGACGGCGGTGAGCAGTTCTTC. It translates to CASSRPLQDGGEQFF.

The table lists this clonotype with many counts. This rearrangement joins TRBV4-1 to TRBJ2-5, with unresolved D. The ends were cut back, 1 base at V and 1 base at J, with 4 bases in the middle. The CDR3 sequence is 13 residues long. Germline CDR1 and CDR2: MGHRA and YSYEKL. CDR3 amino acids: CASSQGTQETQYF. The CDR3 DNA reads TGCGCCAGCAGCCAAGGGACCCAAGAGACCCAGTACTTC.

This clonotype was counted only a few times. The V call is TRBV29-1, the J call TRBJ1-1, with D perhaps TRBD1 (6 bases). The germline V gene has CDR1 SQVTM and CDR2 ANQGSEA. The germline V and J ends were trimmed by 3 bases and 0 bases, with 8 bases remaining between them. This CDR3 has 13 residues. The CDR3 region is CSVDGQLNTEAFF. The CDR3, as DNA: TGCAGCGTTGACGGACAGTTGAACACTGAAGCTTTCTTT.

There are many counts of this clonotype. This rearrangement joins TRBV2 to TRBJ1-6; possibly TRBD1 for D (5 bases). Germline-derived CDR1 and CDR2 are SNHLY and FYNNEI. The V end was cut by 4 bases, the J end by 7 bases, with 5 bases between. The CDR3 consists of 12 residues. For the CDR3, the DNA is TGTGCCAGCAGTGGGGGCAATTCACCCCTCCACTTT. Translating it yields CASSGGNSPLHF.

This clonotype was seen a handful of times. Here the CDR3 reads CASSQERPVRDGLYNEQFF. The CDR3 nucleotides are TGTGCCAGCAGCCAAGAAAGGCCGGTTCGGGACGGCCTCTACAATGAGCAGTTCTTC. The rearrangement uses TRBV3-1 and TRBJ2-1; possibly TRBD1 or TRBD2 for D (5 bases each). The CDR3 is 19 amino acids. The germline V gene encodes CDR1 LGHDT and CDR2 YNNKEL (reference sequence). The V gene lost 0 bases and the J gene lost 3 bases, with 21 bases spanning the gap.

This clonotype was detected ten times or more. The chain is built from TRBV6-5 and TRBJ1-5; TRBD1 agrees at 11 bases. The trim removed 2 bases at V and 7 bases at J, leaving 4 bases unmatched. Germline V CDR1 and CDR2: MNHEY, SVGAGI. The CDR3 runs to 15 residues. CDR3 DNA: TGTGCCAGCAGTTACGGGGGACAGGGGGAACAGCCCCAGCATTTT. Amino acids: CASSYGGQGEQPQHF.

A few counts support this clonotype. The chain employs TRBV6-5 and TRBJ2-1, with a possible D match to TRBD2 (6 bases). Trimming pared 2 bases from V and 7 bases from J, leaving 15 bases between. This CDR3 comprises 15 residues. CDR1 and CDR2 from the germline V gene are MNHEY and SVGAGI. The chain's CDR3 is CASSYPARGQNEQFF. The DNA of the CDR3 is TGTGCCAGCAGTTACCCCGCGCGGGGCCAGAATGAGCAGTTCTTC.

This chain links TRBV20-1 with TRBJ2-1, with 7 bases matching TRBD1. The end of the DNA is better explained by TRBJ2-7, so the J call may be wrong. Germline loops: CDR1 DFQATT, CDR2 SNEGSKA (reference sequence). CDR3 length: 13 amino acids. CDR3 coding DNA: TGCAGTGCTAGAGGGGACAGCTACAATGAGCAGTACTTC. Amino acid sequence: CSARGDSYNEQYF.